This TCR beta chain was obtained from a study of PD-1 blockade in mismatch repair-deficient tumors. The CDR3 extends over 16 amino acids. Per the germline V gene, CDR1 is ENHRY and CDR2 is SYGVKD. With V trimmed by 2 bases and J by 7 bases, 3 bases remained unmatched. Using immunoSEQ multiplex PCR, the repertoire was profiled, and TCRdb retains in-frame clones only, with some absent. The table lists around 120,000 clones, around 83% of them singletons. Specimen: peripheral blood, collected 44 weeks after starting pembrolizumab. This clonotype was sampled from an adult with mismatch repair-deficient cancer. The chain recombines TRBV10-3 with TRBJ2-1; 15 nucleotides align to TRBD2. The CDR3 DNA reads as TGTGCCATCAGTGAGCGGACTAGCGGGAGGGGAAATGAGCAGTTCTTC. It codes for CAISERTSGRGNEQFF.